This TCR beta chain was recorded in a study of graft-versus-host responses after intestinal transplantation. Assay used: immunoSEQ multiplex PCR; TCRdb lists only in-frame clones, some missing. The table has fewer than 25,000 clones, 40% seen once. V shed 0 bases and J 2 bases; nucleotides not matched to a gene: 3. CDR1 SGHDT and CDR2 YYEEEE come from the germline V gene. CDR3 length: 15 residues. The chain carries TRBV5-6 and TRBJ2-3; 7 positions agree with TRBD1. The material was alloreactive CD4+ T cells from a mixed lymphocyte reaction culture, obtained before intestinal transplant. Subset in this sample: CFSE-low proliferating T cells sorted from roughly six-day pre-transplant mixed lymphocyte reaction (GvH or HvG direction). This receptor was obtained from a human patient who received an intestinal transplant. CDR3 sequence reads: CASSLAGTATDTQYF. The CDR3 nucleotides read TGTGCCAGCAGCTTGGCCGGGACAGCCACAGATACGCAGTATTTT.